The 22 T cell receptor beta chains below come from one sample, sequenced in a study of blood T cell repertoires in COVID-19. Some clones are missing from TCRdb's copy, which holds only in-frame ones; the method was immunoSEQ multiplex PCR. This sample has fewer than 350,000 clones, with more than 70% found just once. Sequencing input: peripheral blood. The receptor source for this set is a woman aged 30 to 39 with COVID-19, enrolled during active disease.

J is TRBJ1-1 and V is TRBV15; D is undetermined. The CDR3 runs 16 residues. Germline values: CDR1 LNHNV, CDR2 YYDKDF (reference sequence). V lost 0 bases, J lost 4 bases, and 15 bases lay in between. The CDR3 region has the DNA TGTGCCACCAGCAGAGATCTTAGAGGGTGGGTCACTGAAGCTTTCTTT. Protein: CATSRDLRGWVTEAFF.

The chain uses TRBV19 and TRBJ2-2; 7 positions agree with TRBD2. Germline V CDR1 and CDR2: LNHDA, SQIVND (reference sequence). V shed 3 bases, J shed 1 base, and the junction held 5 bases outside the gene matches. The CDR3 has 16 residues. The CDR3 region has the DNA TGTGCCAGTAGTATTGGAACTAGCGAGAACACCGGGGAGCTGTTTTTT. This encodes CASSIGTSENTGELFF.

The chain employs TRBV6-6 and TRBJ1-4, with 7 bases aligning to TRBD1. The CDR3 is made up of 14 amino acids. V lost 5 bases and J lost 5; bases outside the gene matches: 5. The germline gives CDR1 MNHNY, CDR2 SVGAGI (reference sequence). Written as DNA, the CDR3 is TGTGCCAGCAGTACAGGGGTAGGGAATGAAAAACTGTTTTTT. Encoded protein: CASSTGVGNEKLFF.

The CDR3 sequence: CASSLVSGRDIYGYTF. For the CDR3, the DNA is TGTGCCAGCAGCTTGGTCTCTGGCAGGGACATCTATGGCTACACCTTC. The rearrangement links TRBV5-4 to TRBJ1-2; tentatively, D is TRBD1 (6 bases). CDR1 and CDR2 from the germline V gene are SGHNT and YYREEE (reference sequence). The V gene lost 0 bases and the J gene lost 4 bases, with 16 bases spanning the gap. The CDR3 contains 16 residues.

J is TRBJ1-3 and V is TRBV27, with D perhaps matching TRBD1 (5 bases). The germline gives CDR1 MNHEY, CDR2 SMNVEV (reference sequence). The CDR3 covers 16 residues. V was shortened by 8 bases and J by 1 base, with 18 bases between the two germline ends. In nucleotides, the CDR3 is TGTGCCAGCTCTATAGGGATTGCAGGGTCTGGAAACACCATATATTTT. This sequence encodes CASSIGIAGSGNTIYF.

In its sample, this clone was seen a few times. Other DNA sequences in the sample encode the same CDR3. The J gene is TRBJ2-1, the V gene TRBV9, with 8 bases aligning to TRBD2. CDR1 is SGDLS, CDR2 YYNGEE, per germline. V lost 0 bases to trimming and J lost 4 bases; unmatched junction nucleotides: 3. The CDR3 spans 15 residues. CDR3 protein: CASSVEAGGYNEQFF. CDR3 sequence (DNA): TGTGCCAGCAGCGTAGAGGCGGGGGGTTACAATGAGCAGTTCTTC.

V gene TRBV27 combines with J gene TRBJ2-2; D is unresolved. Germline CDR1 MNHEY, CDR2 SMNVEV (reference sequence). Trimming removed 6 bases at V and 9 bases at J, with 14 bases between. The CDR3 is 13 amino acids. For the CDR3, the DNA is TGTGCCAGCAGCCGCCTCGGCGGCCGGGAGCTGTTTTTT. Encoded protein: CASSRLGGRELFF.

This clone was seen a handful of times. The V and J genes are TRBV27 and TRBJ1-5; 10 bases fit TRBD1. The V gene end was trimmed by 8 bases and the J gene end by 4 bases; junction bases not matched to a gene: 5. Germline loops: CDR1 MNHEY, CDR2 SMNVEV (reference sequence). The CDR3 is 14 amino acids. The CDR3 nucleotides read TGTGCCAGCCGGGACAGGGGTGGGAATCAGCCCCAGCATTTT. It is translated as CASRDRGGNQPQHF.

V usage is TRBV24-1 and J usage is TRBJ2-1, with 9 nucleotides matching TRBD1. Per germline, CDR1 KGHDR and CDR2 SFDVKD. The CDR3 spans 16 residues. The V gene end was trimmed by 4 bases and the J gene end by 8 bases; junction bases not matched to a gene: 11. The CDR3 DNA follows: TGTGCCACCAGTGACCTGGGACAGGGAGGACGGGATGAGCAGTTCTTC. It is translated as CATSDLGQGGRDEQFF.

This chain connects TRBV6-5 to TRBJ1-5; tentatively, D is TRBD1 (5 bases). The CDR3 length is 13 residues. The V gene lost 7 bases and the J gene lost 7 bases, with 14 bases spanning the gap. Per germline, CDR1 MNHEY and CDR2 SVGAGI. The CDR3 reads CASITKAGQPQHF. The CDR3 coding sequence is TGTGCCAGCATTACCAAAGCAGGGCAGCCCCAGCATTTT.

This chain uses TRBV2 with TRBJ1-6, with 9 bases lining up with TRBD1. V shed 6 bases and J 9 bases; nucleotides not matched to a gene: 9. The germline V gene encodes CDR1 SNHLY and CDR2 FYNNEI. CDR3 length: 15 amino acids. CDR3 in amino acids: CASRPGQGTTSPLHF. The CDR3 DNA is TGTGCCAGCAGGCCCGGACAGGGGACGACTTCACCCCTCCACTTT.

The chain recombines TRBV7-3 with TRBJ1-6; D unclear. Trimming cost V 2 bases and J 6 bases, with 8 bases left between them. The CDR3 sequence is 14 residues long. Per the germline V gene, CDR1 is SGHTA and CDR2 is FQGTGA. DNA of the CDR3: TGTGCCAGCAGCTTAGGCGGCGTTAATTCACCCCTCCACTTT. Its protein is CASSLGGVNSPLHF.

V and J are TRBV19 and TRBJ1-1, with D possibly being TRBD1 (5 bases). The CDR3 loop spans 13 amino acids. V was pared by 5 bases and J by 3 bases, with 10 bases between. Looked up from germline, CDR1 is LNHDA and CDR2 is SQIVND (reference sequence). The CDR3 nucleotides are TGTGCCAGTAGTCCGGACACCGACACTGAAGCTTTCTTT. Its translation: CASSPDTDTEAFF.

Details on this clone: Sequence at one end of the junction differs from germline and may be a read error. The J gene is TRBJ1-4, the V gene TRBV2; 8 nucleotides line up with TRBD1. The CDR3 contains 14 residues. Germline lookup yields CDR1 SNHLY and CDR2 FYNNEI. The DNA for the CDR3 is TGTGCCGGCAGCTTACAGGGGGGTTCGGAAAAACTGGTTTTT. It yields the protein CAGSLQGGSEKLVF.

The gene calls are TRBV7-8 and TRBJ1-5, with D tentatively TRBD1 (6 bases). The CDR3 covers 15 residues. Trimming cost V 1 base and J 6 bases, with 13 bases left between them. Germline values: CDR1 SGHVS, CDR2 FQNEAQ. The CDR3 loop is CASSLGWGGTQPQHF. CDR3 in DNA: TGTGCCAGCAGCTTAGGATGGGGGGGCACTCAGCCCCAGCATTTT.

DNA for the CDR3: TGTGCCAGCAGCTACGGGACTAGCGGGGGCTTTGAGCAGTTCTTC. This translates into CASSYGTSGGFEQFF. The V and J genes are TRBV14 and TRBJ2-1; the match to TRBD2 covers 14 bases. The V and J ends lost 5 bases and 9 bases, in that order; junction bases with no gene match: 6. CDR3 size: 15 residues. CDR1 and CDR2 (germline): SGHDN, FVKESK.

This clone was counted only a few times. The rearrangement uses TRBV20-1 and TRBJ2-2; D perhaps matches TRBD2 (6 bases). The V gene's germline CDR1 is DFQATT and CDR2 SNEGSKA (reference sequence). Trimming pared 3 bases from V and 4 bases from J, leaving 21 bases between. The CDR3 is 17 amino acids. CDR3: CSASNAAGGRSTGELFF. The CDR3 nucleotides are TGCAGTGCTAGTAACGCGGCTGGGGGGAGGTCCACCGGGGAGCTGTTTTTT.

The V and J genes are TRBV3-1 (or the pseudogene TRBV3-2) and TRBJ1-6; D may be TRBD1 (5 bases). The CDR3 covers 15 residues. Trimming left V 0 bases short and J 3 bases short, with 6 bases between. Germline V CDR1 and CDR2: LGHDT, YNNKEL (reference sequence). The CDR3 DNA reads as TGTGCCAGCAGCCAAGACAGGGACTATAATTCACCCCTCCACTTT. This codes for CASSQDRDYNSPLHF.

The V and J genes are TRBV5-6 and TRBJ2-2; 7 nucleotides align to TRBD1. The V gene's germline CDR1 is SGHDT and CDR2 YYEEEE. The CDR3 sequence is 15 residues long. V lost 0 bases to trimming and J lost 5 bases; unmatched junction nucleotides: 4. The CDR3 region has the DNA TGTGCCAGCAGCTTGGTGGGACAGAGAACCGGGGAGCTGTTTTTT. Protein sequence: CASSLVGQRTGELFF.

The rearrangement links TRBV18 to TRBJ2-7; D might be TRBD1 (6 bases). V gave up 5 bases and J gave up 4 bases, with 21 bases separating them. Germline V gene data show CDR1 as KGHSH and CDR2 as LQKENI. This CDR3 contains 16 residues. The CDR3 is CASSGGQLFLGYEQYF. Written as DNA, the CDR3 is TGTGCCAGCTCAGGCGGACAGCTCTTCTTAGGGTACGAGCAGTACTTC.

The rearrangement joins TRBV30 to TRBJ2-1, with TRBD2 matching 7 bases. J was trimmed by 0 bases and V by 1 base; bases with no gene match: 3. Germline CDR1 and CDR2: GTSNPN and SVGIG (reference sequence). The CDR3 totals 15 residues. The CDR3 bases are TGTGCCTGGAGTGGAGCGGGGCACTCCTACAATGAGCAGTTCTTC. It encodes CAWSGAGHSYNEQFF.

CDR3 residues: CASRHRQASSYEQYV. In nucleotides, the CDR3 is TGTGCCAGCCGCCACCGGCAGGCGAGCTCCTACGAGCAGTACGTC. This sequence joins TRBV7-9 and TRBJ2-7, with no clear D. V was shortened by 8 bases and J by 0 bases, with 17 bases between the two germline ends. CDR1 is SEHNR, CDR2 FQNEAQ, per germline (reference sequence). This CDR3 comprises 15 residues.